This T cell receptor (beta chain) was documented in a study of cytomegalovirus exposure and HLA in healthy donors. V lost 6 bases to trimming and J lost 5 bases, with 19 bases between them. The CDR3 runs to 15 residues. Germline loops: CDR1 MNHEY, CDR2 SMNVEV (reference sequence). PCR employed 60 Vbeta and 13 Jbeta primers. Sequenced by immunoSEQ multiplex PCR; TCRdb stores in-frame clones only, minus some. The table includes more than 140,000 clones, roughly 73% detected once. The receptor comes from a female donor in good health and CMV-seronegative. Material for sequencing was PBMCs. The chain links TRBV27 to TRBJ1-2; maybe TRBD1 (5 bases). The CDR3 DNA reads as TGTGCCAGCAGCGGCACCGACAGTATGTGGTATGGCTACACCTTC. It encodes CASSGTDSMWYGYTF.